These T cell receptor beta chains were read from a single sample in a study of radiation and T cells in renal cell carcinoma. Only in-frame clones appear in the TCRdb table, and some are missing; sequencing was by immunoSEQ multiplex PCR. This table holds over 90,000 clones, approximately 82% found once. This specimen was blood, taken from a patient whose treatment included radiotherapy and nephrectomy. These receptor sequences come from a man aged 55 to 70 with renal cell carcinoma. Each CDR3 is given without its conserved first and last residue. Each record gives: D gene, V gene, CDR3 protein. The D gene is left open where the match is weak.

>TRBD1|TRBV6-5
ASSQDRDSGYT
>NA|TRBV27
ASSFDDRGELF
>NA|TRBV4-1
ASSRGPGGELF
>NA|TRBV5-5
ASSLVGSRQGYEQY
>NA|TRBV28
ASSLTAYEQY
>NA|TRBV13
ASSPLTSVGTDTQY
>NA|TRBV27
ASRPGGGLREKLF
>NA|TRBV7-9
ATSGSGLPEQY
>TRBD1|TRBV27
ASRPGQGNQPQH
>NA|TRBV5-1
ASSFWIGQPQH
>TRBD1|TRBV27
ASSRLSGQGSNTGELF
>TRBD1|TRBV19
ASLLGSGGLDGTGELF
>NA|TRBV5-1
ASSLGVNEQF
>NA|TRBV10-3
AISESADTTNQPQH
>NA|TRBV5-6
ASSTLSVGQY
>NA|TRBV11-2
ASSLVPPYEQY
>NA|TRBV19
ASRKSPTGTGANVLT
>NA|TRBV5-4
AISTAESEKLF
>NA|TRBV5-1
ASSLGAGGNQPQH
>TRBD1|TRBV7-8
ASRIGGQGLSGANVLT
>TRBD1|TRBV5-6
ASSYGTGGYEQY
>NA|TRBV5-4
ASSFGRGDTIY
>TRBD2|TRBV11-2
ASSLISAGGPSTDTQY
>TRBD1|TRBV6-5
ASRQGEKLF
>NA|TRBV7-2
ASALWGISSTDTQY
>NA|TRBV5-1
ASSLGPAREGSYEQY